The rows below give T cell receptor beta chains drawn from one sample of a study of siplizumab effects on memory and regulatory T cells. This table comes from immunoSEQ multiplex PCR, and its TCRdb copy is limited to in-frame clones, with some not included. The top ten hold approximately 4.5% of the sample, which has more than 60,000 clones, around 93% seen once. The sequencing sample was made of CD8+ T cells sorted from blood. The receptors were sampled from a human donor in good health. Each CDR3 is given with its conserved first and last residue. The D gene is left open where the match is weak. Clone size is given for some rows only: seen once, a few or many times, or a class if the clone is expanded.

d_call	v_call	j_call	cdr3_length	clone_size	cdr3_nt	cdr3_aa
-	TRBV7-6	TRBJ1-1	15	once	TGTGCCAGCAGCACCGAGGAGGGCGGAAACGATGAAGCTTTCTTT	CASSTEEGGNDEAFF
-	TRBV7-9	TRBJ1-2	14	-	TGTGCCAGCCGCCCGTGGGGGGAGGTCTATGGCTACACCTTC	CASRPWGEVYGYTF
-	TRBV19	TRBJ1-5	14	-	TGTGCCAGTAACGAGCGGGACGGCGATCAGCCCCAGCATTTT	CASNERDGDQPQHF
-	TRBV27	TRBJ2-3	14	-	TGTGCCAGCAGTTTCCCAGAAAGCACAGATACGCAGTATTTT	CASSFPESTDTQYF
-	TRBV10-3	TRBJ1-1	16	once	TGTGCCATCAGTGAGACTTCGGGACCCGGCGGTACTGAAGCTTTCTTT	CAISETSGPGGTEAFF
-	TRBV7-6	TRBJ2-7	15	-	TGTGCCAGCAGCTTATCCCCAGGGAGCTCCTACGAGCAGTACTTC	CASSLSPGSSYEQYF
-	TRBV4-3	TRBJ2-3	15	-	TGCGCCAGCAGCCATTTAGTTGGTTTGGAAGATACGCAGTATTTT	CASSHLVGLEDTQYF
-	TRBV10-1	TRBJ1-1	15	-	TGCGCCAGCAGAGATGGACAGAAGGGGAACACTGAAGCTTTCTTT	CASRDGQKGNTEAFF
TRBD1	TRBV4-1	TRBJ2-7	14	-	TGCGCCAGCAGCCAGGGACAGGGGTTAGACGAGCAGTACTTC	CASSQGQGLDEQYF
-	TRBV7-7	TRBJ2-7	13	once	TGTGCCAGCAGCGCCCCGGGTTCCTACGAGCAGTACTTC	CASSAPGSYEQYF
TRBD1	TRBV5-6	TRBJ2-5	14	-	TGTGCCAGCAGCTTGGTTGGACAGGGAGAGACCCAGTACTTC	CASSLVGQGETQYF
TRBD2	TRBV6-1	TRBJ2-7	15	-	TGTGCCAGCAGTGAATGGGGTCGGGGGGCCTACGAGCAGTACTTC	CASSEWGRGAYEQYF
-	TRBV19	TRBJ1-2	16	-	TGTGCCAGTAGCCGGAGAGGCACCGATCCTAACTATGGCTACACCTTC	CASSRRGTDPNYGYTF
-	TRBV6-4	TRBJ1-5	15	few	TGTGCCAGCAGTCCAGACGCGGGGAGCAATCAGCCCCAGCATTTT	CASSPDAGSNQPQHF
TRBD2	TRBV7-9	TRBJ2-5	16	few	TGTGCCAGCAGCGCCTTGGGCGGGGGGCTGAAAGAGACCCAGTACTTC	CASSALGGGLKETQYF
-	TRBV28	TRBJ2-1	13	-	TGTGCCAGCAGTTTAACACCCTACAATGAGCAGTTCTTC	CASSLTPYNEQFF
-	TRBV6-1	TRBJ2-7	16	-	TGTGCCAGCAGTGAAGAGAGAACAGGCGGAACCTACGAGCAGTACTTC	CASSEERTGGTYEQYF
-	TRBV6-1	TRBJ2-6	16	-	TGTGCCAGCAGTGAAAGGTTAGAGTCTGGGGCCAACGTCCTGACTTTC	CASSERLESGANVLTF
TRBD2	TRBV5-1	TRBJ2-7	13	-	TGCGCCAGCAGCCGACTAGGGGAGGGCGAGCAGTACTTC	CASSRLGEGEQYF
-	TRBV5-6	TRBJ2-7	14	-	TGTGCCAGCAGCTACCAGGTGAGCTCCTGCGAGCAGTACTTC	CASSYQVSSCEQYF
-	TRBV30	TRBJ2-3	16	once	TGTGCCTGGAGTGTACGCGACCCCGTTGGGGCAGATACGCAGTATTTT	CAWSVRDPVGADTQYF
-	TRBV25-1	TRBJ2-1	14	-	TGTGCCAGCAGTGAGGTCAGTTTCGGAAATGAGCAGTTCTTC	CASSEVSFGNEQFF
-	TRBV5-6	TRBJ1-1	13	-	TGTGCCAGCAGCTTCTCCGCGGGGACTGAAGCTTTCTTT	CASSFSAGTEAFF
-	TRBV6-6	TRBJ2-7	13	-	TGTGCCAGCAGTTACTCGATGGGGTACGAGCAGTACTTC	CASSYSMGYEQYF
TRBD1	TRBV13	TRBJ1-1	14	-	TGTGCCAGCGGCCCGGGGACAGTCAACACTGAAGCTTTCTTT	CASGPGTVNTEAFF
-	TRBV9	TRBJ2-2	13	-	TGTGCCAGCAGCGGCTTTTTACGCGGGGAGCTGTTTTTT	CASSGFLRGELFF
-	TRBV6-5	TRBJ2-1	12	-	TGTGCCAGCAGTTACATGGGTGCGGAGCAGTTCTTC	CASSYMGAEQFF
-	TRBV5-4	TRBJ2-2	15	-	TGTGCCAGCAGCTCCCCGGACAGTAACACCGGGGAGCTGTTTTTT	CASSSPDSNTGELFF
-	TRBV4-2	TRBJ2-7	16	-	TGTGCCAGCAGCCAAGAAGGTACAGGTAACTCCTACGAGCAGTACTTC	CASSQEGTGNSYEQYF
-	TRBV19	TRBJ2-5	14	-	TGTGCCAGTAGTATTATGGGGTTTCAAGAGACCCAGTACTTC	CASSIMGFQETQYF
-	TRBV30	TRBJ1-3	13	-	TGTGCCTGGAGTGTACTATCTGGAAACACCATATATTTT	CAWSVLSGNTIYF
-	TRBV4-1	TRBJ1-6	10	-	TGCGCCAGCGGGAGTTCACCCCTCCACTTT	CASGSSPLHF
-	TRBV10-1	TRBJ1-1	12	-	TGCGCCAGCAGTCATGGAGGGGGTGAAGCTTTCTTT	CASSHGGGEAFF
TRBD2	TRBV28	TRBJ2-3	18	-	TGTGCCAGCAGTTTAGGAACCCGACTAGCGGGGGGCACAGATACGCAGTATTTT	CASSLGTRLAGGTDTQYF
-	TRBV7-9	TRBJ2-3	14	-	TGTGCCAGTTACCGGGACGGACACACAGATACGCAGTATTTT	CASYRDGHTDTQYF
-	TRBV5-1	TRBJ1-3	14	-	TGCGCCAGCAGCTTGGAAGGGTCTGGAAACACCATATATTTT	CASSLEGSGNTIYF
-	TRBV5-4	TRBJ2-5	11	once	TGTGCCAGCAGCTGGGAAGAGACCCAGTACTTC	CASSWEETQYF